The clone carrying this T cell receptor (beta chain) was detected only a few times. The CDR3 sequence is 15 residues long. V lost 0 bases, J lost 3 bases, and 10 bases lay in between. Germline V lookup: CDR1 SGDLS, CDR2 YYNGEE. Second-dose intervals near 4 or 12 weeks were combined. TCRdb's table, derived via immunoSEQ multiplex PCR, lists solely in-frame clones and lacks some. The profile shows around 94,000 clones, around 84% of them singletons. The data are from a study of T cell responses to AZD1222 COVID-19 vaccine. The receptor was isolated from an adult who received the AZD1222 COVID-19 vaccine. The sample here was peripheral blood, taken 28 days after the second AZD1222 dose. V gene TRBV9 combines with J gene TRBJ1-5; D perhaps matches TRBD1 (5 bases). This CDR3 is CASSVDPGNNQPQHF. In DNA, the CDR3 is TGTGCCAGCAGCGTAGACCCAGGGAACAATCAGCCCCAGCATTTT.